The 24 T cell receptor beta chains below come from one sample, sequenced in a study of persistence of HIV-infected CD4 T cells. This was the immunoSEQ version 4 assay in survey mode. Sequenced by immunoSEQ multiplex PCR; TCRdb stores in-frame clones only, minus some. The sample lists 40,000 or so clones, 89% occurring once. This nonspecific control used anti-CD3/anti-CD28 bead stimulation of CD4+ T cells. Sorting of responding CD4+ T cells relied on upregulated CD40 ligand together with CD69. Their antigens remain unidentified. This specimen was CD4+ T cells sorted from PBMCs after roughly 18-hour stimulation, taken from a patient who received antiretroviral therapy. The source is an adult man with HIV who was CMV-seropositive.

The sample holds a few counts of this clone. The CDR3 is CASSTGALGNTEAFF. In DNA, the CDR3 is TGTGCCAGCAGTACAGGGGCCCTCGGGAACACTGAAGCTTTCTTT. The chain recombines TRBV6-5 with TRBJ1-1; 7 bases are shared with TRBD1. The J segment lost 1 base and the V segment lost 5 bases, leaving 7 bases of the junction unmatched. Germline V gene lookup returns CDR1 MNHEY and CDR2 SVGAGI. The CDR3 runs 15 residues.

The V call is TRBV18, the J call TRBJ1-4; unclear D gene. CDR1 KGHSH and CDR2 LQKENI come from the germline V gene. The germline V and J ends were trimmed by 3 bases and 8 bases, with 10 bases remaining between them. This CDR3 is built from 13 residues. CDR3 in amino acids: CASSPTYQEKLFF. CDR3 coding DNA: TGTGCCAGCTCACCTACATACCAGGAAAAACTGTTTTTT.

This chain uses TRBV7-2 with TRBJ2-7, with 9 bases that match TRBD2. Germline values: CDR1 SGHTA, CDR2 FQGNSA. J lost 3 bases, V lost 5 bases, and 5 bases had no gene match. This CDR3 is 14 amino acids long. CDR3 amino acids: CASSRLAGLYEQYF. The CDR3 region has the DNA TGTGCCAGCAGCCGTCTAGCGGGGCTCTACGAGCAGTACTTC.

This chain uses TRBV19 with TRBJ1-4, with D unclear. Germline V gives CDR1 LNHDA, CDR2 SQIVND (reference sequence). V dropped 7 bases and J dropped 2 bases, with 14 bases sitting between them. The CDR3 spans 15 residues. The CDR3 reads CASTQNGRTNEKLFF. CDR3 nucleotide sequence: TGTGCCAGTACCCAGAACGGACGGACTAATGAAAAACTGTTTTTT.

V gene TRBV24-1 combines with J gene TRBJ2-7, with 11 positions matching TRBD1. Germline CDR1 reads KGHDR; CDR2 reads SFDVKD. This CDR3 comprises 17 residues. The trim removed 2 bases at V and 3 bases at J, leaving 8 bases unmatched. The CDR3 coding sequence is TGTGCCACCAGTGATTCCCCCGGGACAGGGGGTCTCTACGAGCAGTACTTC. Translating it yields CATSDSPGTGGLYEQYF.

In its sample, this clone was seen once. This chain joins TRBV9 and TRBJ2-1; D not certain. Germline CDR1 and CDR2: SGDLS and YYNGEE. The CDR3 extends over 14 amino acids. V lost 0 bases and J 1 base, leaving 5 bases between the germline ends. Here the CDR3 DNA reads TGTGCCAGCAGCGTAGAGGGTTCCTACAATGAGCAGTTCTTC. Its translation is CASSVEGSYNEQFF.

The chain uses TRBV7-9 and TRBJ2-2, with D perhaps TRBD1 (5 bases). Trimming took 1 base from V and 8 from J, leaving 11 bases between them. Germline CDR1 reads SEHNR; CDR2 reads FQNEAQ (reference sequence). CDR3 length: 14 residues. The CDR3 DNA sequence: TGTGCCAGCAGCTTAGGACAGCTCGTTGGGGAGCTGTTTTTT. This gives the protein CASSLGQLVGELFF. The whole variable domain, filled in from reference TRBV7-9 and TRBJ2-2, reads DTGVSQNPRHKITKRGQNVTFRCDPISEHNRLYWYRQTLGQGPEFLTYFQNEAQLEKSRLLSDRFSAERPKGSFSTLEIQRTEQGDSAMYLCASSLGQLVGELFFGEGSRLTVL.

The gene calls are TRBV28 and TRBJ2-7; possible D gene TRBD2, 5 bases. Germline V gives CDR1 MDHEN, CDR2 SYDVKM. The CDR3 contains 15 residues. V was pared by 4 bases and J by 3 bases, with 16 bases between. The CDR3 bases are TGTGCCAGCAGTTCTTTCCCGGGAACCCTCTACGAGCAGTACTTC. Translation gives CASSSFPGTLYEQYF.

This sequence joins TRBV5-5 and TRBJ2-7; TRBD1 matches 11 bases. The CDR3 consists of 16 residues. Per germline, CDR1 SGHKS and CDR2 YYEKEE (reference sequence). V trimming: 4 bases; J trimming: 5 bases; junction bases outside the gene matches: 11. The CDR3 nucleotides are TGTGCCAGCAGCCCGGGGGTTGGGACAGGGGGGAACGAGCAGTACTTC. Translation gives CASSPGVGTGGNEQYF.

The chain recombines TRBV18 with TRBJ1-2; TRBD1 agrees at 9 bases. Germline V gene data show CDR1 as KGHSH and CDR2 as LQKENI. This CDR3 has 20 amino acids. After removal of 0 bases from V and 0 bases from J, the junction contained 14 bases not matched to a gene. The CDR3 nucleotides read TGTGCCAGCTCACCACCGGCGGGGACAGGGAGATCAAGAGCTAACTATGGCTACACCTTC. Its translation: CASSPPAGTGRSRANYGYTF.

The chain is built from TRBV4-1 and TRBJ2-1, with a tentative D call TRBD1 (7 bases). Trimming removed 8 bases from V and 0 bases from J, with 11 bases in between. Germline V gene data show CDR1 as MGHRA and CDR2 as YSYEKL. This CDR3 has 14 residues. Here the CDR3 reads CASGGGSSYNEQFF. DNA for the CDR3: TGCGCCAGCGGAGGGGGCAGCTCCTACAATGAGCAGTTCTTC.

The chain uses TRBV24-1 and TRBJ1-2; D is uncertain. This CDR3 comprises 12 residues. Trimming removed 3 bases from V and 8 bases from J, with 9 bases in between. Germline assignment: CDR1 KGHDR and CDR2 SFDVKD. CDR3 DNA: TGTGCCACCAGTGATAGATTGACCGGCTACACCTTC. It yields the protein CATSDRLTGYTF.

V is TRBV20-1 and J is TRBJ2-3; TRBD2 matches 15 bases. CDR1 DFQATT and CDR2 SNEGSKA come from the germline V gene (reference sequence). The CDR3 covers 15 residues. Unmatched junction bases numbered 5, after V lost 3 bases and J lost 7 bases. CDR3 bases: TGCAGTGCTAGTAAGGGACTAGCGGGGGGCAATACGCAGTATTTT. The encoded protein is CSASKGLAGGNTQYF.

The V call is TRBV6-2 or TRBV6-3, the J call TRBJ1-4; D uncertain. The length of the CDR3 is 13 residues. Looked up from germline, CDR1 is MNHEY and CDR2 is SVGEGT. The V and J ends lost 2 bases and 14 bases respectively, with 15 bases between them. CDR3 amino acids: CASSYATPPGLFF. The CDR3 DNA sequence: TGTGCCAGCAGTTACGCTACCCCCCCTGGTCTGTTTTTT.

With respect to this clone: One junction end does not reproduce the germline sequence, and a read error may be involved. The J gene is TRBJ2-1, the V gene TRBV6-1; D might be TRBD1 (6 bases). CDR3 length: 11 amino acids. Germline values: CDR1 MNHNS, CDR2 SASEGT. Here the CDR3 DNA reads TGTGCCAGCAGTACAGGGAGAATATTGATCTTC. Translation: CASSTGRILIF.

This rearrangement joins TRBV5-1 to TRBJ2-7; 8 bases are shared with TRBD1. Germline V gene lookup returns CDR1 SGHRS and CDR2 YFSETQ. J lost 3 bases, V lost 5 bases, and 4 bases had no gene match. CDR3 size: 13 residues. DNA of the CDR3: TGCGCCAGCAGGCCGGGACAGGACTACGAGCAGTACTTC. It codes for CASRPGQDYEQYF.

The chain employs TRBV3-1 (or the pseudogene TRBV3-2) and TRBJ1-2; 10 bases fit TRBD1. This CDR3 has 14 residues. The germline gives CDR1 LGHDT, CDR2 YNNKEL (reference sequence). With 4 bases clipped from V and 7 bases from J, the junction kept 6 bases outside the gene matches. The CDR3 sequence is CASSLSGTGVGYTF. The CDR3, as DNA: TGTGCCAGCAGCCTAAGCGGGACAGGGGTTGGCTACACCTTC.

The chain joins TRBV7-2 to TRBJ2-7, with 15 bases lining up with TRBD2. The CDR3 runs to 16 residues. The V gene end was trimmed by 5 bases and the J gene end by 5 bases; junction bases not matched to a gene: 7. In germline, CDR1 is SGHTA, CDR2 FQGNSA. The CDR3 is CASSPGLAGGFNEQYF. The CDR3 DNA follows: TGTGCCAGCAGCCCGGGACTAGCGGGGGGCTTCAACGAGCAGTACTTC.

The chain has TRBV24-1 and TRBJ2-6, with TRBD1 matching 9 bases. Germline V gene data show CDR1 as KGHDR and CDR2 as SFDVKD. The V segment lost 7 bases and the J segment 0 bases; nucleotides outside the gene matches: 6. The CDR3 spans 17 residues. CDR3 DNA sequence: TGTGCCACCAGCAGGGGACAGGGTGGCTCTGGGGCCAACGTCCTGACTTTC. Translated: CATSRGQGGSGANVLTF.

The chain uses TRBV27 and TRBJ1-2; the D is unclear. CDR1 is MNHEY, CDR2 SMNVEV, per germline (reference sequence). V was pared by 5 bases and J by 7 bases, with 17 bases between. This CDR3 is 14 amino acids long. CDR3 bases: TGTGCCAGCAGTCAGAGGCATCTGGTGAGTGGCTACACCTTC. As protein: CASSQRHLVSGYTF.

V is TRBV29-1 and J is TRBJ2-7, with 9 positions matching TRBD1. The V and J ends lost 5 bases and 5 bases, in that order; junction bases with no gene match: 7. CDR1 and CDR2 from the germline V gene are SQVTM and ANQGSEA. This CDR3 comprises 13 residues. As DNA, the CDR3 is TGCAGCGTTCGTGACAGGGGGAAGAACGAGCAGTACTTC. Protein sequence: CSVRDRGKNEQYF.

This chain connects TRBV7-6 to TRBJ2-7; tentative D call: TRBD2 (6 bases). V was cut by 4 bases and J by 6 bases, with 19 bases left in between. Per the germline V gene, CDR1 is SGHVS and CDR2 is FNYEAQ. This CDR3 has 15 amino acids. CDR3 sequence (DNA): TGTGCCAGCAGCTCCGACGATATTCTAGCGAGCGAGCAGTACTTC. Encoded protein: CASSSDDILASEQYF. The full variable domain, with the rest looked up from reference TRBV7-6 and TRBJ2-7, is GAGVSQSPRYKVTKRGQDVALRCDPISGHVSLYWYRQALGQGPEFLTYFNYEAQQDKSGLPNDRFSAERPEGSISTLTIQRTEQRDSAMYRCASSSDDILASEQYFGPGTRLTVT.

The chain has TRBV7-9 and TRBJ1-2; D unclear. In germline, CDR1 is SEHNR, CDR2 FQNEAQ (reference sequence). Trimming cost V 5 bases and J 8 bases, with 15 bases left between them. The CDR3 totals 13 residues. The chain's CDR3 is CASSPEAPGGYTF. The CDR3 region has the DNA TGTGCCAGCAGCCCCGAGGCGCCGGGCGGCTACACCTTC.

This chain links TRBV21-1 with TRBJ1-5; TRBD1 is the table's D call, not checked against the DNA. TRBV21-1 is a known pseudogene. The CDR3 length is 22 residues. CDR3 protein: CASSKADRQGLYLLYSNQPQHF. Written as DNA, the CDR3 is TGTGCCAGCAGCAAGGCCGATCGACAGGGCTTATATCTGCTCTATAGCAATCAGCCCCAGCATTTT.